This T cell receptor (beta chain) was recovered during a study of blood T cells in healthy people across ages. Looking at the study overall: T cells yielded about one barcoded beta molecule per two cells through template switching.

Using a J-beta primer mix together with a sample-barcoded 5' primer, a second PCR was run for roughly 7 to 12 cycles. Each cDNA molecule, via a template-switch adaptor with 12 random nucleotides, was tagged. TCRdb re-called the 5' RACE reads through MiXCR, storing one row per CDR3 protein. Altogether roughly 1,000,000 distinct CDR3 sequences are present, around 27% being singletons, with the ten largest covering about 0.72%. Germline V gene data show CDR1 as SQVTM and CDR2 as ANQGSEA. This CDR3 is built from 14 residues. Trimming removed 7 bases from V and 6 bases from J; junction bases left unmatched: 5. On this clonotype: The antigen remains undetermined.

Findings and limits, study-wide: With donor CMV status unknown, expanded clonotype changes were possibly confounded.

The donors, aged about 6 to 90, were healthy Caucasians from Russia. These data were also reused for a study on T cells of mothers and their children.

This sequence was found in a girl aged 2 to 9 in good health. Sequenced: blood. The genes are TRBV29-1 and TRBJ2-1; 14 bases match TRBD2. The CDR3 DNA reads TGCAGCGCCTCGACTAGCGGGAGGGCCAATGAGCAGTTCTTC. Amino acid sequence: CSASTSGRANEQFF.